This paragraph reports one T cell receptor (beta chain). Its antigen is unknown. At one of its ends the junction is not consistent with the germline gene, which may arise from a read error. This CDR3 region has 18 residues. The germline V gene has CDR1 MNHNS and CDR2 SASEGT. The data stem from a study of breast tumors, draining lymph nodes, adjacent tissues. Overall study results and limits: Luminal-like breast cancer showed significantly greater tumor-nontumor repertoire similarity than basal-like breast cancer did. Tumor repertoires ranked between lymph nodes and nontumor tissue in diversity, with V and J gene preferences. Findings are consistent with lymph node origin and intratumoral expansion of most tumor T cells. Tumor T cell lymph node origin was a supported hypothesis, not proven.

TCRdb redid the calling of the multiplex PCR reads with MiXCR, one entry per CDR3 protein. The sample includes 17,000 or so distinct CDR3 sequences, roughly 45% seen only once; the top ten take 10% to 15%. The chain links TRBV6-1 to TRBJ2-1, with D possibly being TRBD1 (6 bases). The sequenced sample was tumor-adjacent breast tissue. This clonotype originated in a female donor with breast cancer. Some clones in this sample may be carry-over from other donors' samples. The CDR3 protein is CACSVNREQPQLNNEQFF. In DNA, the CDR3 is TGTGCCTGCAGTGTAAACAGGGAGCAGCCCCAGCTGAACAATGAGCAGTTCTTC.